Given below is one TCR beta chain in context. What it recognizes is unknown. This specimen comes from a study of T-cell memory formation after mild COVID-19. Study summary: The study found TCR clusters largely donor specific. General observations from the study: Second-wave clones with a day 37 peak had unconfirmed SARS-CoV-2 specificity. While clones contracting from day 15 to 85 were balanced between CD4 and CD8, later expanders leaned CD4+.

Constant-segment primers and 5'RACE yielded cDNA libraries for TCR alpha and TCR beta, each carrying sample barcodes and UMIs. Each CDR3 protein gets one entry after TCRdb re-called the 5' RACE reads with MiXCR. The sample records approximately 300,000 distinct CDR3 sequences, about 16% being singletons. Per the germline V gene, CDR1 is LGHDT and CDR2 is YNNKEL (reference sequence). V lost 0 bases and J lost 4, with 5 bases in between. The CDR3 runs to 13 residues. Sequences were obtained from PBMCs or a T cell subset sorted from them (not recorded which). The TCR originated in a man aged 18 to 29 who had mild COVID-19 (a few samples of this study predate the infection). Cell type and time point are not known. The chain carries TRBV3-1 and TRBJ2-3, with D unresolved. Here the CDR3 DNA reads TGTGCCAGCAGCCAAGATACGGCAGATACGCAGTATTTT. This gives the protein CASSQDTADTQYF.